The entry that follows covers one TCR beta chain sequence. Its antigen remains unidentified. The second PCR ran roughly 6 to 11 cycles with a sample-barcoded 5' primer and J-beta primers. TCRdb re-called the 5' RACE reads with MiXCR, one entry per CDR3 protein. Of about 1.6 million distinct CDR3 sequences listed, around 36% are singletons. These data originate in a study of blood T cells in healthy people across ages. Study findings and constraints: More naive CD4+ cells and higher diversity were found in long-lived than in aged donors.

CDR3 length: 13 residues. Germline V gene data show CDR1 as DFQATT and CDR2 as SNEGSKA (reference sequence). V gave up 4 bases and J gave up 11 bases, with 20 bases separating them. Sequencing input: blood. The chain employs TRBV20-1 and TRBJ2-5; D possibly corresponds to TRBD2 (7 bases). The sequence came from a woman in her twenties or thirties in good health. In DNA, the CDR3 is TGCAGTGCTAAGGGGGAGGGCCGGAATGAGCAGTACTTC. Translation: CSAKGEGRNEQYF.